Presented here are 13 T cell receptor beta chains from one specimen sequenced in a study of spatial heterogeneity in lung cancer. TCRdb called the 5' RACE reads again in MiXCR, with one record for every CDR3 protein. This sample has about 120,000 distinct CDR3 sequences, with 12% found just once. Time point meaning: blood at routine non-recurrence follow-up after resection. Unsorted samples of tumor, nontumor lung or frozen PBMC had their whole RNA sequenced. Sequences were derived from PBMCs, sampled at follow-up. The receptors were sampled from a male donor with early-stage non-small cell lung cancer.

The chain joins TRBV20-1 to TRBJ2-1; D gene unclear. This CDR3 contains 10 residues. V lost 5 bases and J 4 bases, leaving 3 bases between the germline ends. Germline CDR1 DFQATT, CDR2 SNEGSKA (reference sequence). CDR3 protein: CSAYYNEQFF. For the CDR3, the DNA is TGCAGTGCTTATTACAATGAGCAGTTCTTC.

This clonotype has at least ten counts. The CDR3 DNA follows: TGTGCCAGCAGTTTAGAAAACCTTGGCGAAGCTTTCTTT. Translating gives CASSLENLGEAFF. V usage is TRBV12-3 or TRBV12-4 and J usage is TRBJ1-1; D is unclear. The V and J ends lost 1 base and 8 bases respectively, with 11 bases between them. The length of the CDR3 is 13 residues.

The chain joins TRBV28 to TRBJ1-2, with 8 bases aligning to TRBD1. This CDR3 is 13 amino acids long. J lost 3 bases, V lost 7 bases, and 4 bases had no gene match. Germline CDR1 reads MDHEN; CDR2 reads SYDVKM. Here the CDR3 DNA reads TGTGCCAGCACAGGGGGCCCTTACTATGGCTACACCTTC. Translating it yields CASTGGPYYGYTF.

This rearrangement joins TRBV18 to TRBJ2-5, with 8 bases aligning to TRBD2. The germline gives CDR1 KGHSH, CDR2 LQKENI. The V and J ends lost 3 bases and 1 base, in that order; junction bases with no gene match: 4. The CDR3 consists of 15 residues. The CDR3 sequence: CASSPGAGVQETQYF. In DNA, the CDR3 is TGTGCCAGCTCACCTGGAGCGGGGGTCCAAGAGACCCAGTACTTC. The variable domain in full, with the rest retrieved from reference TRBV18 and TRBJ2-5, is NAGVMQNPRHLVRRRGQEARLRCSPMKGHSHVYWYRQLPEEGLKFMVYLQKENIIDESGMPKERFSAEFPKEGPSILRIQQVVRGDSAAYFCASSPGAGVQETQYFGPGTRLLVL.

This clonotype was counted a few times. The chain employs TRBV10-2 and TRBJ2-3; 8 nucleotides align to TRBD2. Trimming removed 3 bases from V and 1 base from J; junction bases left unmatched: 18. The CDR3 runs 20 residues. CDR1 and CDR2 from the germline V gene are WSHSY and SAAADI. CDR3 nucleotides: TGCGCCAGCAGTGATTGGACTAGCAAGGCACCTTTCCTGGGCACAGATACGCAGTATTTT. Protein product: CASSDWTSKAPFLGTDTQYF.

At least ten counts were recorded for this clonotype. The J gene is TRBJ1-1, the V gene TRBV7-4, with a tentative D call TRBD1 (5 bases). The germline V gene encodes CDR1 SGHVT and CDR2 SQSDAQ. The CDR3 length is 16 residues. V lost 3 bases and J 2 bases, leaving 16 bases between the germline ends. CDR3 in amino acids: CASSFPDRRANTEAFF. The CDR3 DNA is TGTGCCAGCAGCTTCCCAGACAGAAGGGCCAACACTGAAGCTTTCTTT.

The chain links TRBV20-1 to TRBJ1-4; possible D gene TRBD1, 6 bases. The germline V and J ends were trimmed by 6 bases and 0 bases, with 17 bases remaining between them. The CDR3 has 16 amino acids. CDR1 is DFQATT, CDR2 SNEGSKA, per germline (reference sequence). The CDR3 is CSATDSGASTNEKLFF. CDR3 in DNA: TGCAGTGCAACGGATTCAGGGGCCTCAACTAATGAAAAACTGTTTTTT.

There are many counts of this clonotype. This rearrangement joins TRBV20-1 to TRBJ2-6; no clear D. The ends were cut back, 5 bases at V and 0 bases at J, with 5 bases in the middle. This CDR3 is 13 amino acids long. The germline V gene encodes CDR1 DFQATT and CDR2 SNEGSKA (reference sequence). CDR3 nucleotide sequence: TGCAGTGCTTACAACTCTGGGGCCAACGTCCTGACTTTC. It encodes CSAYNSGANVLTF.

This clonotype was detected a few times. The V gene is TRBV20-1, the J gene TRBJ2-4; D gene uncertain. Per the germline V gene, CDR1 is DFQATT and CDR2 is SNEGSKA (reference sequence). The CDR3 runs to 12 residues. V was pared by 4 bases and J by 0 bases, with 4 bases between. The CDR3 sequence: CSATLAKNIQYF. CDR3 DNA: TGCAGTGCTACCCTAGCCAAAAACATTCAGTACTTC.

There are a few counts of this clonotype. This chain connects TRBV2 to TRBJ2-5; perhaps TRBD1 as D (5 bases). Trimming stripped 2 bases from V and 2 bases from J, with 9 bases between. Germline CDR1 and CDR2: SNHLY and FYNNEI. This CDR3 has 14 residues. This CDR3 reads CASSEWQGQETQYF. The CDR3 nucleotides read TGTGCCAGCAGTGAATGGCAGGGACAAGAGACCCAGTACTTC.

This clonotype was detected ten times or more. This sequence joins TRBV29-1 and TRBJ2-3, with 8 bases matching TRBD2. Germline values: CDR1 SQVTM, CDR2 ANQGSEA. This CDR3 region has 14 residues. V trimming: 3 bases; J trimming: 6 bases; junction bases outside the gene matches: 8. CDR3 sequence reads: CSVEGRGVADTQYF. The CDR3 nucleotides are TGCAGCGTTGAGGGGCGGGGGGTAGCCGATACGCAGTATTTT.

The genes are TRBV29-1 and TRBJ2-5; D tentatively fits TRBD1 or TRBD2 (5 bases each). V dropped 7 bases and J dropped 5 bases, with 11 bases sitting between them. CDR3 length equals 11 residues. Germline assignment: CDR1 SQVTM and CDR2 ANQGSEA. The CDR3 region has the DNA TGCAGCGGAGACTGGGGGGAGACCCAGTACTTC. Its translation is CSGDWGETQYF. Supplemented by reference TRBV29-1 and TRBJ2-5, the full variable domain reads SAVISQKPSRDICQRGTSLTIQCQVDSQVTMMFWYRQQPGQSLTLIATANQGSEATYESGFVIDKFPISRPNLTFSTLTVSNMSPEDSSIYLCSGDWGETQYFGPGTRLLVL.

This clonotype was seen a handful of times. The rearrangement uses TRBV6-5 and TRBJ2-6, with TRBD1 matching 8 bases. This CDR3 has 17 residues. Looked up from germline, CDR1 is MNHEY and CDR2 is SVGAGI. V lost 6 bases to trimming and J lost 2 bases; unmatched junction nucleotides: 9. CDR3 sequence (DNA): TGTGCCAGCAGGGACTCCGGGACAGGACCTGGGGCCAACGTCCTGACTTTC. The encoded protein is CASRDSGTGPGANVLTF.